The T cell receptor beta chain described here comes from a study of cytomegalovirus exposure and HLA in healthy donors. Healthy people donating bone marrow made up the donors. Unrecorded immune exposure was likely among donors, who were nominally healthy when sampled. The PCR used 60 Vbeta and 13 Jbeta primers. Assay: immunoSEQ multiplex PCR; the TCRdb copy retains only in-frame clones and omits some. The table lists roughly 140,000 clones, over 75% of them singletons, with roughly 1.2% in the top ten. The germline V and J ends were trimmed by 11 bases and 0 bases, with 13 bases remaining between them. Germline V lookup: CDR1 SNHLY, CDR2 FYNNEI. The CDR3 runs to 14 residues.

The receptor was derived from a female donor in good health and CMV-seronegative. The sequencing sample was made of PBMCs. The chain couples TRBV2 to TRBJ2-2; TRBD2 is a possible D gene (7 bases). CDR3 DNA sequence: TGTGCCTCCCAGGGGAGGGCGAACACCGGGGAGCTGTTTTTT. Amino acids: CASQGRANTGELFF.